The subject of this entry is one T cell receptor beta chain. This clone has just a few counts. Its target antigen remains unknown. No much larger clone exists at a distance of one base, and base qualities are not known. These data originate in a study of radiotherapy plus CTLA-4 blockade in lung cancer (dated by TCRdb to the late 2010s). About the investigation overall: Objective responses were observed in approximately 17% of enrolled patients, and disease control was achieved in around 30%.

The protocol used for the library was the immunoSEQ multiplex PCR assay. The source is immuneACCESS, and TCRdb retained only in-frame sequences with V and J called. Part of the clones is not carried over; for the studies checked, unresolved V genes explain less than half of this, and the remainder is unexplained. The sample contains approximately 100,000 clones, about 81% of them found a single time. About 3.5% of the sample is held by the ten biggest clonotypes. In the germline V gene (reference sequence), CDR1 corresponds to GTSNPN and CDR2 to SVGIG. Taken from cysteine to phenylalanine, the CDR3 has 14 residues. Here the CDR3 DNA is all that survives: 42 bases in frame from base 1. Germline trimming amounts to 2 bases on V and 7 bases on J, with 8 as the count of junction bases outside the gene matches. Summary of the overall study and its limitations: After treatment with radiotherapy and ipilimumab, TCR clones that originated in tumors expanded in peripheral blood. Early dynamic changes in blood T cell clones, together with increased serum interferon-beta after radiation, were reported as the strongest predictors of response.

In this study, focal radiation therapy paired with CTLA-4 blockade (ipilimumab) was tested in patients who had chemo-refractory metastatic non-small-cell lung cancer. This TCR came from a human donor with non-small cell lung cancer who had a partial response to radiotherapy plus ipilimumab. This specimen was peripheral blood, taken from a patient treated with radiotherapy plus ipilimumab. The chain couples TRBV30 to TRBJ2-5, and TRBD1 aligns with 9 junction nucleotides. At the DNA level, the sequence is TGTGCCTGGAGTCTGACAGGGGGTATTGGGACCCAGTACTTC. The encoded protein is CAWSLTGGIGTQYF.